A selection of T cell receptor beta chains follows, all from one sample in a study of OX40 agonist ivuxolimab in advanced cancers. The table came from immunoSEQ multiplex PCR; TCRdb's copy has only in-frame clones and leaves some out. The sample yields 35,000 to 40,000 clones, 82% seen once. Sequenced here: CD4+ or CD8+ T cells sorted from blood, sampled in a trial of the OX40 agonist ivuxolimab. The receptors were gathered from an adult with an advanced solid tumor such as melanoma, head and neck, liver or kidney cancer. The CDR3 runs from the conserved cysteine through the conserved F or W.

v_gene | CDR3aa
TRBV2 | CASSEVGTGKSPLHF
TRBV11-2 | CASSLAGRTYGYTF
TRBV5-1 | CASSPAAGGETQYF
TRBV7-6 | CASSLGPVLSGANVLTF
TRBV2 | CASGTRQTDTQYF
TRBV10-1 | CASSESGTPQETQYF
TRBV7-7 | CASSPLVGAGANVLTF
TRBV7-8 | CASSESYRDGYTF
TRBV11-2 | CASSLDQAQPQHF
TRBV5-1 | CASSFTGNTGELFF
TRBV2 | CASTTGSNTGELFF
TRBV27 | CASKSGLAYEQYF
TRBV9 | CASSVDGRKGGEQYF
TRBV27 | CASSRGAGANVLTF
TRBV6-6 | CASSYGRETQYF
TRBV30 | CAWSVEEDEQYF
TRBV5-6 | CASSLAPGSGDEQYF
TRBV28 | CTIGDRGQSYGYTF
TRBV7-9 | CASSRARTSAHNEQFF
TRBV2 | CASLPSGSYEQYF
TRBV4-2 | CASSLGSGRRGEQYF
TRBV2 | CASKDRNYGYTF